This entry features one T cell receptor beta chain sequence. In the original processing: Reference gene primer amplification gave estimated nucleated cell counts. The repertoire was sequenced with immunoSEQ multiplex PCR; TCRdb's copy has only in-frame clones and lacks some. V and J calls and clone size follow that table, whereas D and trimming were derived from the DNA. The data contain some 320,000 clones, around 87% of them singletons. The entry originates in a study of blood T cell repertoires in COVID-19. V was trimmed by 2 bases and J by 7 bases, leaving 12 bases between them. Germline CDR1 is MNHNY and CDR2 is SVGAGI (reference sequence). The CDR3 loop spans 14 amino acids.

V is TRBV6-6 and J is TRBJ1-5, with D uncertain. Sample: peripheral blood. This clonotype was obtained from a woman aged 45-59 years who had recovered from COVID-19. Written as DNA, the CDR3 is TGTGCCAGCAGTTACCCGGAATCCGGGCAGCCCCAGCATTTT. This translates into CASSYPESGQPQHF.